These 3 T cell receptor beta chains came from one sample sequenced in a study of shared clonotypes between healthy human individuals. Naivety among CD8 cells was defined by CD45RO negativity and positive CCR7 selection, thereby excluding terminally differentiated effector memory CD45RA+ cells. The repertoire was sequenced with immunoSEQ multiplex PCR; TCRdb's copy has only in-frame clones and lacks some. The sample contains about 750,000 clones, roughly 92% of which appear only once. What was sequenced was naive CD8+ T cells sorted from blood. Receptors were obtained from a man aged 25-45 years in good health.

The rearrangement uses TRBV7-8 and TRBJ2-2, with TRBD2 matching over 7 bases. V lost 1 base, J lost 3 bases, and 5 bases stayed unmatched. This CDR3 region has 16 residues. Germline V CDR1 and CDR2: SGHVS, FQNEAQ. In nucleotides, the CDR3 is TGTGCCAGCAGCTTAGAGGCGGGAGTCTACACCGGGGAGCTGTTTTTT. This encodes CASSLEAGVYTGELFF.

This clone is a singleton in its sample. The chain uses TRBV19 and TRBJ1-2; the D gene is possibly TRBD1 (6 bases). Trimming took off 10 bases at V and 4 bases at J, with 16 bases between the two ends. Per the germline V gene, CDR1 is LNHDA and CDR2 is SQIVND (reference sequence). The CDR3 runs to 13 residues. CDR3 sequence (DNA): TGTGCCACTGGAGGGGGATTTGGCTATGGCTACACCTTC. It translates to CATGGGFGYGYTF.

The rearrangement joins TRBV9 to TRBJ1-1; D call uncertain. V lost 4 bases, J lost 6 bases, and 10 bases lay in between. Germline V CDR1 and CDR2: SGDLS, YYNGEE. CDR3 length: 12 amino acids. The CDR3 is CASSTMGAEAFF. CDR3 sequence (DNA): TGTGCCAGCAGCACCATGGGCGCTGAAGCTTTCTTT.